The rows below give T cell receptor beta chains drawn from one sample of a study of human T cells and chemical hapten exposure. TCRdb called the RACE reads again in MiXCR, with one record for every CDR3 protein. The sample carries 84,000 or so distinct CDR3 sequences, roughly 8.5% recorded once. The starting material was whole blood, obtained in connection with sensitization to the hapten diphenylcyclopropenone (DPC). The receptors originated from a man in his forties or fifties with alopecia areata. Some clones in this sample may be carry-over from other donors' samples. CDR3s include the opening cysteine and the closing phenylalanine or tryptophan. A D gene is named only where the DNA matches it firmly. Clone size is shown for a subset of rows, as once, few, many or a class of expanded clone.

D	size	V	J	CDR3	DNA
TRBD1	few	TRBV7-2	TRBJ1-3	CASSPGTGRSSGNTIYF	TGTGCCAGCAGCCCCGGGACAGGTCGGAGCTCTGGAAACACCATATATTTT
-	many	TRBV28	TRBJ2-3	CASSPAGFGADTQYF	TGTGCCAGCAGTCCCGCTGGTTTTGGGGCAGATACGCAGTATTTT
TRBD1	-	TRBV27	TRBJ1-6	CASSFQGAGNSPLHF	TGTGCCAGCAGTTTTCAGGGGGCCGGTAATTCACCCCTCCACTTT
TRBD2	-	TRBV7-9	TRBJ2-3	CASSRPMVAGDTQYF	TGTGCCAGCAGCCGCCCAATGGTAGCGGGCGATACGCAGTATTTT
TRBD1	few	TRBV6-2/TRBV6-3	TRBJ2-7	CASREWTGTPSEQYF	TGTGCCAGCAGGGAATGGACAGGTACTCCCTCCGAGCAGTACTTC
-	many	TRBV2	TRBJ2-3	CASSAWDTNTDTQYF	TGTGCCAGCAGTGCCTGGGACACCAACACAGATACGCAGTATTTT
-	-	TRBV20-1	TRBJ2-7	CSAPKSPQSYEQYF	TGCAGTGCTCCAAAGAGCCCGCAAAGCTACGAGCAGTACTTC
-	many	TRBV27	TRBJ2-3	CASSALITDTQYF	TGTGCCAGCTCGGCCCTCATCACAGATACGCAGTATTTT
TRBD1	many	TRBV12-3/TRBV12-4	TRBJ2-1	CASKQGAINEQFF	TGTGCCAGCAAGCAGGGGGCAATCAATGAGCAGTTCTTC
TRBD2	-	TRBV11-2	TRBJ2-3	CASSLRARIAGGPTDTQYF	TGTGCCAGCAGCTTAAGGGCTCGGATAGCGGGAGGGCCCACAGATACGCAGTATTTT
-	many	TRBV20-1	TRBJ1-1	CSATFAGTVAEAFF	TGCAGTGCTACCTTCGCAGGGACTGTTGCTGAAGCTTTCTTT
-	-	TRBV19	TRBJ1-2	CASSIEFRGGSGYTF	TGTGCCAGTAGTATAGAATTCCGAGGGGGATCGGGCTACACCTTC
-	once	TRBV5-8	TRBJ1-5	CAAARLTLNQPQHF	TGTGCCGCCGCCCGTTTGACCTTGAATCAGCCCCAGCATTTT
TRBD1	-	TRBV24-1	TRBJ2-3	CATTTRTGDTDTQYF	TGTGCCACCACCACCAGGACAGGAGACACAGATACGCAGTATTTT
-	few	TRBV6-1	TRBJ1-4	CASSPAGETATNEKLFF	TGTGCCAGCAGTCCGGCTGGGGAAACCGCAACTAATGAAAAACTGTTTTTT
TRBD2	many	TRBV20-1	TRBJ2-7	CSARDIRGRANEQYF	TGCAGTGCTAGAGATATTCGCGGGAGGGCCAACGAGCAGTACTTC
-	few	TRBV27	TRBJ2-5	CASRSAGKGTQYF	TGTGCCAGCCGCTCTGCGGGGAAGGGGACCCAGTACTTC
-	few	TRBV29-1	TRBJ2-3	CSAAHDTQYF	TGCAGCGCCGCGCATGATACGCAGTATTTT
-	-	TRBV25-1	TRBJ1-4	CASSGSGVGGLFF	TGTGCCAGCAGCGGCTCAGGGGTGGGGGGGCTGTTTTTT
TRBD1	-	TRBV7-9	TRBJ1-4	CASTTDREAEKLFF	TGTGCCAGCACCACCGACAGGGAGGCAGAAAAACTGTTTTTT
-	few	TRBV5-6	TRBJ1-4	CASSLADSEKLFF	TGTGCCAGCAGCTTGGCGGATAGCGAAAAACTGTTTTTT
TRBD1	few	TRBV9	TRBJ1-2	CASSVAEGQGENGYTF	TGTGCCAGCAGCGTGGCCGAGGGACAGGGGGAGAATGGCTACACCTTC
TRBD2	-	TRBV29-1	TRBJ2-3	CSVGLVGGTDTQYF	TGCAGCGTAGGACTAGTGGGAGGCACAGATACGCAGTATTTT
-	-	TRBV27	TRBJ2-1	CASTLGTAQGRQFF	TGTGCCAGCACCCTCGGGACGGCCCAGGGACGACAGTTCTTC
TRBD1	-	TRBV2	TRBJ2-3	CASSSDRAADTQYF	TGTGCCAGCAGTTCGGACAGGGCGGCAGATACGCAGTATTTT
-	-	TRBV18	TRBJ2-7	CASSFRGPVNEQYF	TGTGCCAGCTCATTTCGTGGCCCGGTAAACGAGCAGTACTTC
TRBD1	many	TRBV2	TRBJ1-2	CARGQANYGYTF	TGTGCCAGAGGACAGGCTAACTATGGCTACACCTTC
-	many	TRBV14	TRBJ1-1	CASSQIDGRTEAFF	TGTGCCAGCAGCCAAATCGACGGGCGGACTGAAGCTTTCTTT
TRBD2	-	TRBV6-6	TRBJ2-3	CASSYRRLAGAGDTQYF	TGTGCCAGCAGTTACCGGAGACTAGCGGGAGCTGGAGATACGCAGTATTTT
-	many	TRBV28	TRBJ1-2	CASSLTSNYGYTF	TGTGCCAGCAGCCTTACCTCAAACTATGGCTACACCTTC
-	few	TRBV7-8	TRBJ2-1	CASSLARMRQRDSGANEQFF	TGTGCCAGCAGCTTAGCCCGAATGAGACAACGGGACTCAGGGGCTAATGAGCAGTTCTTC
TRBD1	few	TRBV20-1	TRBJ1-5	CSASSRGPFYQPQHF	TGCAGTGCTAGTAGTAGGGGGCCTTTCTATCAGCCCCAGCATTTT
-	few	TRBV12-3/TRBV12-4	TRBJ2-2	CASSPSSGAGELFF	TGTGCCAGCAGTCCAAGTTCGGGTGCCGGGGAGCTGTTTTTT
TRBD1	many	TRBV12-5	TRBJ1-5	CASGLATGWVQPQHF	TGTGCTAGTGGTTTGGCGACAGGGTGGGTTCAGCCCCAGCATTTT
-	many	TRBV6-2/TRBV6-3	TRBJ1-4	CASSYVEEGEKLFF	TGTGCCAGCAGTTACGTGGAGGAGGGGGAAAAACTGTTTTTT
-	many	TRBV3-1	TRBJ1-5	CASSQGAQQPQHF	TGTGCCAGCAGCCAAGGAGCGCAGCAGCCCCAGCATTTT
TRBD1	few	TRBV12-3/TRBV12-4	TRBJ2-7	CASRKPGTGSYEQYF	TGTGCCAGCAGGAAACCGGGGACAGGATCCTACGAGCAGTACTTC
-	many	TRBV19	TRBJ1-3	CASSRQFYGNTIYF	TGTGCCAGTAGTAGACAGTTCTACGGAAACACCATATATTTT
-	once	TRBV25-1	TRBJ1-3	CASSRGRDSGNTIYF	TGTGCCAGCAGCCGAGGGAGAGACTCTGGAAACACCATATATTTT
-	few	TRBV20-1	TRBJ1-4	CSAPALGWGEKLFF	TGCAGTGCCCCCGCGCTGGGTTGGGGTGAAAAACTGTTTTTT
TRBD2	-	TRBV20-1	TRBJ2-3	CSAPPFTSGSSPDTQYF	TGCAGTGCCCCCCCCTTTACTAGCGGGAGCAGCCCAGATACGCAGTATTTT